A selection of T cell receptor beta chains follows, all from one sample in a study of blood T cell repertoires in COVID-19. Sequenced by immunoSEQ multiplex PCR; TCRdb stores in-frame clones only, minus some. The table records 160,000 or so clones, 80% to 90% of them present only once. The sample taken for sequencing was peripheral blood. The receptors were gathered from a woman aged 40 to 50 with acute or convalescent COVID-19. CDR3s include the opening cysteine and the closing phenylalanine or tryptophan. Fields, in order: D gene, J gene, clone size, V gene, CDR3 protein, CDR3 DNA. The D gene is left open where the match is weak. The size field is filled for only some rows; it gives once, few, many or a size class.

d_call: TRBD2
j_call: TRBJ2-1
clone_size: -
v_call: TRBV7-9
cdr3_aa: CASSLGEGWDHEQFF
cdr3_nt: TGTGCCAGCAGCTTAGGGGAGGGGTGGGACCATGAGCAGTTCTTC

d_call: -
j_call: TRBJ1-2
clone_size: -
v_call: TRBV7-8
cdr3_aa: CASSLVPGNVYGYTF
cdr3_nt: TGTGCCAGCAGCTTAGTCCCAGGAAATGTCTATGGCTACACCTTC

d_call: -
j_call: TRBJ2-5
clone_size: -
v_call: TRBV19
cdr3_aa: CASSKEGPQETQYF
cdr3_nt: TGTGCCAGTAGTAAGGAGGGGCCCCAAGAGACCCAGTACTTC

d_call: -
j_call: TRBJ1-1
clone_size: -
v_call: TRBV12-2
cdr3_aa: CASRQGGQGGTEAFF
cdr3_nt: TGTGCAAGTCGCCAAGGTGGACAGGGGGGCACTGAAGCTTTCTTT

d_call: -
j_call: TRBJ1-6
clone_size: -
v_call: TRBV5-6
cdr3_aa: CASSLRDSSYNSPLHF
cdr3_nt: TGTGCCAGCAGCCTGAGAGACAGCTCCTATAATTCACCCCTCCACTTT

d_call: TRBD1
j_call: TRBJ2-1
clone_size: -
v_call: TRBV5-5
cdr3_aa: CASSPLTGANNEQFF
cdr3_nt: TGTGCCAGCAGCCCTTTGACAGGGGCCAACAATGAGCAGTTCTTC

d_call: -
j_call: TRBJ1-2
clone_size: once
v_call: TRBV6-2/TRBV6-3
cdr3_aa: CASSYPGLSYYGYTF
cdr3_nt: TGTGCCAGCAGTTACCCCGGACTTAGTTACTATGGCTACACCTTC

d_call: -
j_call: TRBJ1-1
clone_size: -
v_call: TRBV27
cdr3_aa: CASSWGQGTEAFF
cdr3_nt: TGTGCCAGCAGTTGGGGGCAGGGCACTGAAGCTTTCTTT

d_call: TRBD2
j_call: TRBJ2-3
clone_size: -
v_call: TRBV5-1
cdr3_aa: CASSLSRAVAGGTDTQYF
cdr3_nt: TGCGCCAGCAGCTTGTCCCGTGCTGTAGCGGGAGGCACAGATACGCAGTATTTT

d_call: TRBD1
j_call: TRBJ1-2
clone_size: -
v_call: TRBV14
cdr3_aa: CASSQDLMLGTATGYTF
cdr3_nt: TGTGCCAGCAGCCAAGATTTGATGTTAGGGACAGCAACTGGCTACACCTTC

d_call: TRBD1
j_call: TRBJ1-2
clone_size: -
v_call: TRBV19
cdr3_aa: CASSIRGRNGYTF
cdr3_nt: TGTGCCAGTAGTATCAGGGGGCGGAATGGCTACACCTTC

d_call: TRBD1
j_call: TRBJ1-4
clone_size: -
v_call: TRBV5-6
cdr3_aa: CASSLVSGGREKLFF
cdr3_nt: TGTGCCAGCAGCTTGGTTTCAGGGGGCCGAGAAAAACTGTTTTTT

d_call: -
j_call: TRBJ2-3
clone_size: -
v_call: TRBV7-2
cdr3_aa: CASTFIAGTDTQYF
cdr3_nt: TGTGCCAGCACCTTTATAGCGGGCACAGATACGCAGTATTTT

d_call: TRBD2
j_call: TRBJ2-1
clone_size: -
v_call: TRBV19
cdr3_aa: CASSIKRGGYEQFF
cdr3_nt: TGTGCCAGTAGTATAAAGCGGGGGGGATATGAGCAGTTCTTC

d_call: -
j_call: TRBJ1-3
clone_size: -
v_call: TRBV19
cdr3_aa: CASRGADTIYF
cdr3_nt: TGTGCCAGTAGGGGGGCGGACACCATATATTTT

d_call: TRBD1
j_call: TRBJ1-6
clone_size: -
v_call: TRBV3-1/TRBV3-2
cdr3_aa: CASSQAHVRGANSPLHF
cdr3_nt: TGTGCCAGCAGCCAAGCTCATGTCAGGGGGGCTAATTCACCCCTCCACTTT

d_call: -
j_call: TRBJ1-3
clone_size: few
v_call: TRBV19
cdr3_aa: CASSREGLITSGNTIYF
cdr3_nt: TGTGCCAGTAGCAGGGAGGGACTGATCACTTCTGGAAACACCATATATTTT

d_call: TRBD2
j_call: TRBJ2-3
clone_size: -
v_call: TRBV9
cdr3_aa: CASSVVPQAGGKDTQYF
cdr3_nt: TGTGCCAGCAGCGTAGTCCCTCAAGCGGGGGGTAAGGATACGCAGTATTTT

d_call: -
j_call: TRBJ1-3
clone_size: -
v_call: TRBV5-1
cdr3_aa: CASSLGTELGNTIYF
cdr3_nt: TGCGCCAGCAGCTTGGGAACAGAGTTGGGAAACACCATATATTTT

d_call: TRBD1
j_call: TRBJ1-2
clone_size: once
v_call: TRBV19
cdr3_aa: CASSSTGGSGYTF
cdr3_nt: TGTGCCAGTAGTTCAACAGGGGGAAGTGGCTACACCTTC

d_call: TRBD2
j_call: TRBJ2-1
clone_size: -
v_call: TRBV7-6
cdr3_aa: CASSLVPTSGGVNEQFF
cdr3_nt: TGTGCCAGCAGCTTAGTCCCTACTAGCGGGGGGGTCAATGAGCAGTTCTTC

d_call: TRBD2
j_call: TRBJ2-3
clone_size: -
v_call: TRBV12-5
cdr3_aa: CASGPGLAARTDTQYF
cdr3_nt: TGTGCTAGTGGGCCGGGACTAGCTGCACGCACAGATACGCAGTATTTT

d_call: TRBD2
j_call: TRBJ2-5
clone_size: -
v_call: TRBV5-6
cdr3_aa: CASSWGTSVQETQYF
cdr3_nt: TGTGCCAGCAGCTGGGGGACTAGCGTACAAGAGACCCAGTACTTC

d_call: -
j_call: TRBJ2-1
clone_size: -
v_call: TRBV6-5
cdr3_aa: CASSYARVLGYNEQFF
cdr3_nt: TGTGCCAGCAGTTACGCTAGAGTGCTCGGCTACAATGAGCAGTTCTTC

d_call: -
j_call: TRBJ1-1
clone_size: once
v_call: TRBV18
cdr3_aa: CASSIYGQLNLNTEAFF
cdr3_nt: TGTGCCAGCTCAATCTACGGACAGCTAAATTTGAACACTGAAGCTTTCTTT

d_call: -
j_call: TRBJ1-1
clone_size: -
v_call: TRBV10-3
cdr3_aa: CATKTSQGGGYTEAFF
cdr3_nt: TGTGCCACGAAAACTTCTCAGGGAGGGGGGTACACTGAAGCTTTCTTT

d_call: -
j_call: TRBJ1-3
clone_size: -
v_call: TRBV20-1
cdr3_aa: CSASPRGISGNTIYF
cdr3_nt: TGCAGTGCTAGTCCCAGGGGAATTTCTGGAAACACCATATATTTT

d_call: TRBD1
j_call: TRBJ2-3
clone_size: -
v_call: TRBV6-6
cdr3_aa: CASTNGQGAKDTQYF
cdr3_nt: TGTGCCAGCACCAACGGACAGGGGGCGAAAGATACGCAGTATTTT

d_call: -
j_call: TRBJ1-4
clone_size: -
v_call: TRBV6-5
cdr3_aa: CASRVGTNEKLFF
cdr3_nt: TGTGCCAGCAGAGTCGGGACTAATGAAAAACTGTTTTTT

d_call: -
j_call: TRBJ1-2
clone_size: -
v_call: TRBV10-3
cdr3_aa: CAISASNYGYTF
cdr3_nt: TGTGCCATCAGTGCCAGTAACTATGGCTACACCTTC

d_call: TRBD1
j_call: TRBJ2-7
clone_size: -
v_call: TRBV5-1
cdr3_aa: CASSPRTGLDEQYF
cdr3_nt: TGCGCCAGCAGCCCGCGGACAGGGTTAGACGAGCAGTACTTC

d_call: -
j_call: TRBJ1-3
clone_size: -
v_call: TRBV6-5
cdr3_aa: CASSEYRDGGNTIYF
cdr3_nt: TGTGCCAGCAGCGAGTACAGGGATGGTGGAAACACCATATATTTT

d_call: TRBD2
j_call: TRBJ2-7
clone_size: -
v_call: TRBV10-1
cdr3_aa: CASSRTRTSGGSYEQYF
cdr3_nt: TGCGCCAGCAGTCGGACCCGGACTAGCGGGGGATCCTACGAGCAGTACTTC

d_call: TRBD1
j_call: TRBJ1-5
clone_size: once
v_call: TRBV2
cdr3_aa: CASSQQGLNQPQHF
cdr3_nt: TGTGCCAGCAGTCAACAGGGGCTTAATCAGCCCCAGCATTTT

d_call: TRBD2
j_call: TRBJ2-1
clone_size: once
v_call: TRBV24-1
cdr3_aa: CATSDRTSGRSNEQFF
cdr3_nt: TGTGCCACCAGTGACCGTACTAGCGGGAGGTCGAATGAGCAGTTCTTC

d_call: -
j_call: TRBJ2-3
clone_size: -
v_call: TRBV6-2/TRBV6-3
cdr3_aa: CASSYMGPSTDTQYF
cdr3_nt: TGTGCCAGCAGTTACATGGGGCCTAGCACAGATACGCAGTATTTT

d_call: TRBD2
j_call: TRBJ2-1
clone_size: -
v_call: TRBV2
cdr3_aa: CASVPNVVAGQEQFF
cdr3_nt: TGTGCCAGCGTCCCCAACGTGGTAGCGGGGCAAGAGCAGTTCTTC

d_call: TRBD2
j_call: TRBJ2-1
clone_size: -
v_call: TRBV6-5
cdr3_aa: CASSYESGGAGEQFF
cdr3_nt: TGTGCCAGCAGTTACGAAAGCGGGGGGGCTGGTGAGCAGTTCTTC

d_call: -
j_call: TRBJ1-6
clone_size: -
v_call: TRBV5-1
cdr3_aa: CASSLAHRSSYNSPLHF
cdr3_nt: TGCGCCAGCAGCTTGGCACATAGGAGCTCCTATAATTCACCCCTCCACTTT

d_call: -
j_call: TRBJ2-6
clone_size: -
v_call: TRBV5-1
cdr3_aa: CASSLWEVGGSGANVLTF
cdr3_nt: TGCGCCAGCAGCTTGTGGGAGGTCGGTGGCTCTGGGGCCAACGTCCTGACTTTC

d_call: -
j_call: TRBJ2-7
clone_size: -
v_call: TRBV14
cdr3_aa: CASSAWDWTWGEQYF
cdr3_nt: TGTGCCAGCAGCGCATGGGACTGGACGTGGGGCGAGCAGTACTTC

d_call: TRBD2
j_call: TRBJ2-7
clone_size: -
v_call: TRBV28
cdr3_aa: CASSLYPTSSGGQTYEQYF
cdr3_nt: TGTGCCAGCAGTTTATACCCCACTTCTAGCGGGGGGCAAACCTACGAGCAGTACTTC

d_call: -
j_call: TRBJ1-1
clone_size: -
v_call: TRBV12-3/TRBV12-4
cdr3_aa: CASSLSGGTEAFF
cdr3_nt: TGTGCCAGCAGTTTATCGGGGGGCACTGAAGCTTTCTTT

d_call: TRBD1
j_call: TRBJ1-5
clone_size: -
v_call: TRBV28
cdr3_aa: CASSVDRVVQPQHF
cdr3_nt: TGTGCCAGCAGTGTGGACAGGGTCGTTCAGCCCCAGCATTTT

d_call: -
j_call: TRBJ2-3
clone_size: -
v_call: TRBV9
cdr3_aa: CASSVGGLSTDTQYF
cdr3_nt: TGTGCCAGCAGCGTCGGTGGACTCAGCACAGATACGCAGTATTTT

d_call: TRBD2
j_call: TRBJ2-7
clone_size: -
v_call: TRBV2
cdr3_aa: CASRLAGSSYEQYF
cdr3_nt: TGTGCCAGCAGACTAGCGGGAAGCTCCTACGAGCAGTACTTC

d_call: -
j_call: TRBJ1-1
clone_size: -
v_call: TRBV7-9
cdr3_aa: CASSLGFTSNTEAFF
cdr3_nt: TGTGCCAGCAGCTTAGGTTTCACATCGAACACTGAAGCTTTCTTT

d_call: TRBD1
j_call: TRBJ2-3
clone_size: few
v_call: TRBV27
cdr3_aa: CASSFSTGGTDTQYF
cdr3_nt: TGTGCCAGCAGTTTCTCGACAGGGGGCACAGATACGCAGTATTTT

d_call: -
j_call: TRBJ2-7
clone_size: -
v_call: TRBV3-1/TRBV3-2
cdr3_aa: CASSPRLHEQYF
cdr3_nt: TGTGCCAGCAGCCCCCGTCTTCACGAGCAGTACTTC

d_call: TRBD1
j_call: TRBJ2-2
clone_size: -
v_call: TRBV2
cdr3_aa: CASSAIRPGQGTGELFF
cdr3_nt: TGTGCCAGCAGCGCTATAAGGCCCGGACAGGGGACCGGGGAGCTGTTTTTT

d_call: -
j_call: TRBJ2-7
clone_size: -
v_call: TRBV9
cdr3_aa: CASSAGLKSSYEQYF
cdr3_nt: TGTGCCAGCAGCGCCGGACTGAAGAGCTCCTACGAGCAGTACTTC

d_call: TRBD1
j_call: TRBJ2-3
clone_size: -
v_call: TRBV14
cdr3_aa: CASSRQGVRDTQYF
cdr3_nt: TGTGCCAGCAGCCGTCAGGGGGTGCGGGATACGCAGTATTTT

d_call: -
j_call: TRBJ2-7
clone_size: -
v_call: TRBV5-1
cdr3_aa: CASSPETSFHEQYF
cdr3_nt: TGCGCCAGCTCTCCTGAAACTAGTTTCCACGAGCAGTACTTC

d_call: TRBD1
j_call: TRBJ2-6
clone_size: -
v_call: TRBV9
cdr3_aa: CASSVSGTVNVLTF
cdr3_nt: TGTGCCAGCAGCGTCTCCGGGACAGTCAACGTCCTGACTTTC

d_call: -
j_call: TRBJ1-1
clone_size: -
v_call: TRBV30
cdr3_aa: CAWSSGNEAFF
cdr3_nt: TGTGCCTGGTCCTCGGGGAATGAAGCTTTCTTT

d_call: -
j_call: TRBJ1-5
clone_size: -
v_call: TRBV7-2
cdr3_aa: CASSRRDSNQPQHF
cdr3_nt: TGTGCCAGCAGCCGGAGAGATAGCAATCAGCCCCAGCATTTT

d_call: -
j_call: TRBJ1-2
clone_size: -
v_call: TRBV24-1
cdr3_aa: CAIQGTGTPGYGYTF
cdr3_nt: TGTGCCATCCAAGGGACCGGGACACCTGGCTATGGCTACACCTTC